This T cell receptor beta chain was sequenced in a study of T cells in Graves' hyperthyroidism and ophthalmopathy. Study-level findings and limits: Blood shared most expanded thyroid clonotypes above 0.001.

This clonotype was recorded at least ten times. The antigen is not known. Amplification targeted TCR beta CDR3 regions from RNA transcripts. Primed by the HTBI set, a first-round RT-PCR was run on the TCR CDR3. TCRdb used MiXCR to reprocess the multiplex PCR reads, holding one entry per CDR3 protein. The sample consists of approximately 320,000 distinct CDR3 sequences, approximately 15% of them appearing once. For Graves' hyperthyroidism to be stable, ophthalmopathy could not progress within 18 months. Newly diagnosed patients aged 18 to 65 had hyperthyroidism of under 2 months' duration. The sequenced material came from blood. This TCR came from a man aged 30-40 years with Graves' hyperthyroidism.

CDR3 sequence: CASSPGDEAVYEQYF. Written as DNA, the CDR3 is TGTGCCAGCTCACCGGGGGACGAAGCCGTCTACGAGCAGTACTTC. V and J are TRBV18 and TRBJ2-7; the D call may be TRBD1 or TRBD2 (5 bases each). Germline V lookup: CDR1 KGHSH, CDR2 LQKENI. Trimming took 3 bases from V and 3 from J, leaving 15 bases between them. The length of the CDR3 is 15 residues.